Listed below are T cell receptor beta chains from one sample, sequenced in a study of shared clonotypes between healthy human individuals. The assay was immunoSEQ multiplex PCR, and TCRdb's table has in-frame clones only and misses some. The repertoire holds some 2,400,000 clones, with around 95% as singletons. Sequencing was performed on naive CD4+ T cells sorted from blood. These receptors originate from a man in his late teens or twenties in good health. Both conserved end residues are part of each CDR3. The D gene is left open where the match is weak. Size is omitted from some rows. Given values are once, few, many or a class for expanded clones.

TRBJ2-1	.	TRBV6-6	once	TGTGCCAGCAGTTACCTGTGGGTATTCTACAATGAGCAGTTCTTC	CASSYLWVFYNEQFF
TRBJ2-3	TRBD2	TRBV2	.	TGTGCCAGCAGTCGTAGCGGGGGAGGTACAGATACGCAGTATTTT	CASSRSGGGTDTQYF
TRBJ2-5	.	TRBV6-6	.	TGTGCCAGCAGTTACCAGGGCCTGGGAGAGACCCAGTACTTC	CASSYQGLGETQYF
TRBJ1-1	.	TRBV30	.	TGTGCCTGGTTGGGACTGCCCGCGAACACTGAAGCTTTCTTT	CAWLGLPANTEAFF
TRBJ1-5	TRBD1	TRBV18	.	TGTGCCAGCTCACCACCGACAGGGGGGCGGAGAAGCCATAGCAATCAGCCCCAGCATTTT	CASSPPTGGRRSHSNQPQHF
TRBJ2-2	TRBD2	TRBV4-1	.	TGCGCCAGCAGTCGGACTAGCGGGGGAGGTACCGGGGAGCTGTTTTTT	CASSRTSGGGTGELFF
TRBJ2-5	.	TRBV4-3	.	TGCGCCAGCAGCCAAGATCGGGTAGCAGATTACCAAGAGACCCAGTACTTC	CASSQDRVADYQETQYF
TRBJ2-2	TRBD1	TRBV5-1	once	TGCGCCAGCAGCTGGAGTCAGGGGGAGAAAGGGGAGCTGTTTTTT	CASSWSQGEKGELFF
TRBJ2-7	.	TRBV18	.	TGTGCCAGCTCACCACCGGGAGGGGGCCTTTCCTACGAGCAGTACTTC	CASSPPGGGLSYEQYF
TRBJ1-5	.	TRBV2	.	TGTGCCAGCAGGGCGGCCGGGAGGGAAGGCAATCAGCCCCAGCATTTT	CASRAAGREGNQPQHF
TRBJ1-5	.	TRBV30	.	TGTGCCTGGGCTGAGGGTACGAGCAATCAGCCCCAGCATTTT	CAWAEGTSNQPQHF
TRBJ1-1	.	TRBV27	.	TGTGCCAGCAGCCCATACCGACGCCAGGAAGCTTTCTTT	CASSPYRRQEAFF
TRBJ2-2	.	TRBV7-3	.	TGTGCCAGCAGCTCTCGCGGGGGCCCGAACACCGGGGAGCTGTTTTTT	CASSSRGGPNTGELFF
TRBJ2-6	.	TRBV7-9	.	TGTGCCAGCAGCTTAGCGGTCGGGGCCAACGTCCTGACTTTC	CASSLAVGANVLTF
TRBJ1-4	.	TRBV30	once	TGTGCCTGGAGTGTCGGACTCTCGGGGGAAAAACTGTTTTTT	CAWSVGLSGEKLFF
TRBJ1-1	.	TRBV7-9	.	TGTGCCAGCAGCTTTTCTGCGGACACTGAAGCTTTCTTT	CASSFSADTEAFF
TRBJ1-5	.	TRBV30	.	TGTGCCTGGAGTCTAACAGGGAGGGAGCCCCAGCATTTT	CAWSLTGREPQHF
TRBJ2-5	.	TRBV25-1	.	TGTGCCAGCAGTGAATGGAAAGACCAAGAGACCCAGTACTTC	CASSEWKDQETQYF
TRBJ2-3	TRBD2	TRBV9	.	TGTGCCAGCAGCGTAGGAGCGGGAGGGACCCGCACAGATACGCAGTATTTT	CASSVGAGGTRTDTQYF
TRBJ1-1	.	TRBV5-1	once	TGCGCCAGCAGCTTGGAAGTAGGAGGGTGGGGCACTGAAGCTTTCTTT	CASSLEVGGWGTEAFF
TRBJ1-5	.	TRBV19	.	TGTGCCAGTTCCCGGGTCGGCAATCAGCCCCAGCATTTT	CASSRVGNQPQHF
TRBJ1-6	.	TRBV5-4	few	TGTGCCAGCAGCCGGGGGACCGGCAGGGGTATGAATTCACCCCTCCACTTT	CASSRGTGRGMNSPLHF
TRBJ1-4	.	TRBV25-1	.	TGTGCCAGCACCGAGGGGGTTACAACTAATGAAAAACTGTTTTTT	CASTEGVTTNEKLFF
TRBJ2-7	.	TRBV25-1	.	TGTGCCAGCAGTCCTGACAATACCTACGAGCAGTACTTC	CASSPDNTYEQYF
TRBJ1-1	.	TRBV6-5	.	TGTGCCAGCAACTTACAGCCGTTCACTGAAGCTTTCTTT	CASNLQPFTEAFF
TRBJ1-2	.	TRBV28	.	TGTGCCAGCAGTTTTATCTCCTTTCTTACTAACTATGGCTACACCTTC	CASSFISFLTNYGYTF
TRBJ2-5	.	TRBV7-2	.	TGTGCCAGCAGCCCCCGACAGTTTGTGGAGACCCAGTACTTC	CASSPRQFVETQYF
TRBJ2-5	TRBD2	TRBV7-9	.	TGTGCCAGCAGCTATAGCGGGGCAGAGAAGACCCAGTACTTC	CASSYSGAEKTQYF
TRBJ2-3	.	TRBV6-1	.	TGTGCCAGCAGACTTCTAGAACCCCTAGGGGATACGCAGTATTTT	CASRLLEPLGDTQYF
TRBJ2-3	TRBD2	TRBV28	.	TGTGCCAGCAGTTTAAGTTCTAGCGGGGGCCCAGATACGCAGTATTTT	CASSLSSSGGPDTQYF
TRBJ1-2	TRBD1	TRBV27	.	TGTGCCAGCAGTCCTGACAGGGCCTCTGGCTACACCTTC	CASSPDRASGYTF
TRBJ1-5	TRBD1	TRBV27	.	TGTGCCAGCAGTTTCTCACAGGGGAATCAGCCCCAGCATTTT	CASSFSQGNQPQHF
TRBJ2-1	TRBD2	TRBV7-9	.	TGTGCCAGCAGCCGGACTAGCGGGAGGGGCAATGAGCAGTTCTTC	CASSRTSGRGNEQFF
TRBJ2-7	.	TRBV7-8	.	TGTGCCAGCAGCTTAAGAACGGGAGCAACACCTTTAGAGCAGTACTTC	CASSLRTGATPLEQYF
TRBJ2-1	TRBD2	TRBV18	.	TGTGCCAGCTCACCACCGGGACTAGCGGTCCAGAGCTCCTACAATGAGCAGTTCTTC	CASSPPGLAVQSSYNEQFF
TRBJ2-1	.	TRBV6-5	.	TGTGCCAGCAGTTATCAGGGCGCGGAGCAGTTCTTC	CASSYQGAEQFF
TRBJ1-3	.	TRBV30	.	TGTGCCTGGAGTGTCGGACGGATCTCTGGAAACACCATATATTTT	CAWSVGRISGNTIYF
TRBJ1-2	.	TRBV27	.	TGTGCCAGCCACCGAGGATCAGGGTTTTCTGGCTACACCTTC	CASHRGSGFSGYTF
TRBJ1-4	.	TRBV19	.	TGTGCCAGCCATCTGGAGGGGATTAATGGAAAACTGTTTTTT	CASHLEGINGKLFF
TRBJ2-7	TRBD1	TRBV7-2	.	TGTGCCAGCAGCTTAGAGGGGACAGGGGGCTCCCTGTCAACCTACGAGCAGTACTTC	CASSLEGTGGSLSTYEQYF
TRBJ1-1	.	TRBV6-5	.	TGTGCCAGCAGCCTCATATCGAACACTGAAGCTTTCTTT	CASSLISNTEAFF
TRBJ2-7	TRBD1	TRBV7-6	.	TGTGCCAGCAGCCTTAACTCCGGGACAGTCATATACGAGCAGTACTTC	CASSLNSGTVIYEQYF